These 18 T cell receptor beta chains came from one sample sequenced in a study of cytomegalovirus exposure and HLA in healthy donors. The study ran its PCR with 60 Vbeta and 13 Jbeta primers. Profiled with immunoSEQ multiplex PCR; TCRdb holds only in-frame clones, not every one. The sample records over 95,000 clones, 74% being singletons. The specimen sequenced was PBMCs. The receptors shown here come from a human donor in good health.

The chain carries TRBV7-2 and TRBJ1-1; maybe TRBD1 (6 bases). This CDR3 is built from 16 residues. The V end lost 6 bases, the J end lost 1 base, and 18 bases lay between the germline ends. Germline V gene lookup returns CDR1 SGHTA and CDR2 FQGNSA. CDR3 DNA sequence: TGTGCCAGCAGTTATCGTCGGGGGGCTACGAACACTGAAGCTTTCTTT. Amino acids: CASSYRRGATNTEAFF.

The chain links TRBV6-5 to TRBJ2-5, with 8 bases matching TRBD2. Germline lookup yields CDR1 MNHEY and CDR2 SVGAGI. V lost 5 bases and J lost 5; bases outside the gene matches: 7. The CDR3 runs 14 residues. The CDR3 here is CASSGTSFGETQYF. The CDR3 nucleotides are TGTGCCAGCAGTGGGACTAGTTTTGGGGAGACCCAGTACTTC.

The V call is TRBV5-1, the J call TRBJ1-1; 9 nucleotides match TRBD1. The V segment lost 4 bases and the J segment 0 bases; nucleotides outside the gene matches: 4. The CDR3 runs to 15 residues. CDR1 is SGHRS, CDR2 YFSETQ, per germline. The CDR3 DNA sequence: TGCGCCAGCAGCGACGGGACAGGGCTGAACACTGAAGCTTTCTTT. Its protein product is CASSDGTGLNTEAFF.

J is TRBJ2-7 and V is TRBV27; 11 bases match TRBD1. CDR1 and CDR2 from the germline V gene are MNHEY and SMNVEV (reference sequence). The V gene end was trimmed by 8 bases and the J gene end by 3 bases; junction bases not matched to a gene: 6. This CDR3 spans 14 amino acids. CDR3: CASSIGTGGYEQYF. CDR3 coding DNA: TGTGCCAGCTCCATCGGGACAGGGGGCTACGAGCAGTACTTC.

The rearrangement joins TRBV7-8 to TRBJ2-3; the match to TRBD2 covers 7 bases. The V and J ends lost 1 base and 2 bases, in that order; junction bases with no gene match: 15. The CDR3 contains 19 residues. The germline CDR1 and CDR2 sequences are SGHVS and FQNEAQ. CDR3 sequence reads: CASSLVTAGSAGSTDTQYF. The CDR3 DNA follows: TGTGCCAGCAGCTTAGTAACCGCCGGCTCAGCGGGGTCCACAGATACGCAGTATTTT.

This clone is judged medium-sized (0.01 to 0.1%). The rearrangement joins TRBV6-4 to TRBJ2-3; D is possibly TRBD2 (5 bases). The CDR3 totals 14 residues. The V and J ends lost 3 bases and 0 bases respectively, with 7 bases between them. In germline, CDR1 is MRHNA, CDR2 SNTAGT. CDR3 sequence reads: CASSEGGSTDTQYF. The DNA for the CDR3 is TGTGCCAGCAGTGAGGGCGGGAGCACAGATACGCAGTATTTT.

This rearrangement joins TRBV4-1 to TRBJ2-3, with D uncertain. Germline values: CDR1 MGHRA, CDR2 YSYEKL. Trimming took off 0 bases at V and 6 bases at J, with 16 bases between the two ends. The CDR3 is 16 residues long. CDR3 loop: CASSQDPTTLLDTQYF. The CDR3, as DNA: TGCGCCAGCAGCCAAGATCCAACTACCTTGTTGGATACGCAGTATTTT.

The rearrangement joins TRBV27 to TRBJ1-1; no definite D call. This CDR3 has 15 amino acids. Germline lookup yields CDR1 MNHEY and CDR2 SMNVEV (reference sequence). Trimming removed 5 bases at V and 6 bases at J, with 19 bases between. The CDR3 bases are TGTGCCAGCAGTCCGGGATACTATTTGCCCCCTGAAGCTTTCTTT. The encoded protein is CASSPGYYLPPEAFF.

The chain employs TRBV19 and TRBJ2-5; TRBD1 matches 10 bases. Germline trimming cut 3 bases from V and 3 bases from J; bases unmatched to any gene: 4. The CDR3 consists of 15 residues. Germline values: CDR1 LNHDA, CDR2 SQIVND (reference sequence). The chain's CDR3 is CASSIFGTGEETQYF. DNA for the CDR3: TGTGCCAGTAGTATCTTCGGGACAGGGGAAGAGACCCAGTACTTC. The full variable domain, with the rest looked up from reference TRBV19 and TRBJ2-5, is DGGITQSPKYLFRKEGQNVTLSCEQNLNHDAMYWYRQDPGQGLRLIYYSQIVNDFQKGDIAEGYSVSREKKESFPLTVTSAQKNPTAFYLCASSIFGTGEETQYFGPGTRLLVL.

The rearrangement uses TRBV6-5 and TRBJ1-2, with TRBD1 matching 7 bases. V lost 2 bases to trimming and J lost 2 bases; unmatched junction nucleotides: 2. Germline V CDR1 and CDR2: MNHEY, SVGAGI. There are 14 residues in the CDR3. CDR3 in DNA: TGTGCCAGCAGTTACGGGGACAGAAACTATGGCTACACCTTC. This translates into CASSYGDRNYGYTF.

This CDR3 reads CASSLRQARYNEQFF. The CDR3 DNA is TGTGCCAGCAGTTTACGACAGGCGAGGTACAATGAGCAGTTCTTC. The chain has TRBV27 and TRBJ2-1, with D perhaps matching TRBD1 (6 bases). The germline V gene has CDR1 MNHEY and CDR2 SMNVEV (reference sequence). Trimming left V 2 bases short and J 4 bases short, with 12 bases between. The CDR3 is 15 amino acids.

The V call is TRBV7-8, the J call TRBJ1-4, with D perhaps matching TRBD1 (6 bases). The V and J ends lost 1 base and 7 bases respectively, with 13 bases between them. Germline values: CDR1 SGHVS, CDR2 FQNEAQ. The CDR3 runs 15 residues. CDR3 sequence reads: CASSLGRGAGEKLFF. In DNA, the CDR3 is TGTGCCAGCAGCTTAGGGCGGGGGGCAGGTGAAAAACTGTTTTTT.

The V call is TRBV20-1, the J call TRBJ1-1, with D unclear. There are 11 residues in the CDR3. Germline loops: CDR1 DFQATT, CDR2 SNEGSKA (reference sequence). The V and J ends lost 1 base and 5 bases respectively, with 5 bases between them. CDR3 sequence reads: CSARGRTEAFF. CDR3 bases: TGCAGTGCTAGAGGGCGGACTGAAGCTTTCTTT.

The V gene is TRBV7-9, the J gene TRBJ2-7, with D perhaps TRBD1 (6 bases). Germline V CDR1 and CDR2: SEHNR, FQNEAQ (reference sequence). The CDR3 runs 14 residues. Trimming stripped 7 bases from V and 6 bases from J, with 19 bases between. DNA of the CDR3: TGTGCCAGCACCCCATGGTCTACAGGGTCCGAGCAGTACTTC. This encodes CASTPWSTGSEQYF.

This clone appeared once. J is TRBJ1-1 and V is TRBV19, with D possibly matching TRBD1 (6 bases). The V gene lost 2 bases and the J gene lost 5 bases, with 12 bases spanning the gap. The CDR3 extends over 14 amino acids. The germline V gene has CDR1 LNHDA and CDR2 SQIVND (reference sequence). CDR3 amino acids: CASSIPGQGTEAFF. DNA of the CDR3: TGTGCCAGTAGTATACCGGGACAAGGGACTGAAGCTTTCTTT.

The CDR3 sequence is CASTLGTGMNSPLHF. CDR3 bases: TGTGCCAGCACCCTGGGGACAGGGATGAATTCACCCCTCCACTTT. This rearrangement joins TRBV5-8 to TRBJ1-6; 9 nucleotides align to TRBD1. CDR1 and CDR2 (germline): SGHTS, YDEGEE. The CDR3 extends over 15 amino acids. The junction had 8 bases not matched to a gene; V was cut back by 6 bases and J by 7 bases. The whole variable domain, remainder taken from reference TRBV5-8 and TRBJ1-6, is EAGVTQSPTHLIKTRGQQATLRCSPISGHTSVYWYQQALGLGLQFLLWYDEGEERNRGNFPPRFSGRQFPNYSSELNVNALELEDSALYLCASTLGTGMNSPLHFGNGTRLTVT.

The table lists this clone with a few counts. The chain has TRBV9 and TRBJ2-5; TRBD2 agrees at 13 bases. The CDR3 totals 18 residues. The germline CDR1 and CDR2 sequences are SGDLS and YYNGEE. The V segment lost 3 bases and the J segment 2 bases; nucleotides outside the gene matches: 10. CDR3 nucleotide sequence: TGTGCCAGCAGCGCCTCACTAGCGGGGGGGGCACTACAAGAGACCCAGTACTTC. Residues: CASSASLAGGALQETQYF.

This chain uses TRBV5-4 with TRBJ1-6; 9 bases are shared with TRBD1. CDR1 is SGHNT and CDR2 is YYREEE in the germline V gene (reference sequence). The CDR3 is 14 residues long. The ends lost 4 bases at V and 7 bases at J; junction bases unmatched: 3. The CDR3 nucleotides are TGTGCCAGCAGCCAGGACAGGGGCAATTCACCCCTCCACTTT. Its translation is CASSQDRGNSPLHF.